A single sample is the source of the 26 T cell receptor beta chains below, sequenced in a study of T cells in Graves' hyperthyroidism and ophthalmopathy. Amplified TCR beta CDR3 regions derived from RNA transcripts. The HTBI set primed first-round TCR CDR3 RT-PCR. TCRdb re-called the multiplex PCR reads with MiXCR, one entry per CDR3 protein. The data show around 690,000 distinct CDR3 sequences, 20% seen once. Sample: blood. These receptors came from a man under 40 with Graves' ophthalmopathy.

This clonotype was recorded a few times. This chain links TRBV27 with TRBJ2-1; 9 bases fit TRBD2. The length of the CDR3 is 16 residues. Germline values: CDR1 MNHEY, CDR2 SMNVEV (reference sequence). V shed 5 bases, J shed 6 bases, and the junction held 11 bases outside the gene matches. The CDR3 DNA reads TGTGCCAGCAGTAGGAATCTAGCGGGGCGGGGCAATGAGCAGTTCTTC. As protein: CASSRNLAGRGNEQFF.

The sample holds a few counts of this clonotype. J is TRBJ1-2 and V is TRBV6-1; D is unresolved. This CDR3 spans 16 amino acids. V lost 8 bases and J lost 6, with 25 bases in between. CDR1 and CDR2 from the germline V gene are MNHNS and SASEGT. In DNA form, the CDR3 reads TGTGCCAGCCCCTTCATTGGGGATTCAGGTTTGGATGGCTACACCTTC. This sequence encodes CASPFIGDSGLDGYTF.

The count of this clonotype is one. J is TRBJ2-3 and V is TRBV19; the D gene is possibly TRBD1 (7 bases). There are 16 residues in the CDR3. Germline V gives CDR1 LNHDA, CDR2 SQIVND (reference sequence). V shed 5 bases and J shed 0 bases, with 15 bases lying between them. The CDR3 DNA reads TGTGCCAGTAGTCCCCAGGGGGGTACTAGCACAGATACGCAGTATTTT. Its protein product is CASSPQGGTSTDTQYF.

J is TRBJ1-6 and V is TRBV7-2; TRBD1 is a possible D gene (6 bases). Trimming cost V 5 bases and J 10 bases, with 12 bases left between them. The CDR3 is made up of 13 amino acids. Germline CDR1 reads SGHTA; CDR2 reads FQGNSA. The CDR3, as DNA: TGTGCCAGCAGCGACAGGATTGGGTCACCCCTCCACTTT. Protein: CASSDRIGSPLHF. Looking up the rest from reference TRBV7-2 and TRBJ1-6 gives the full variable domain: GAGVSQSPSNKVTEKGKDVELRCDPISGHTALYWYRQSLGQGLEFLIYFQGNSAPDKSGLPSDRFSAERTGGSVSTLTIQRTQQEDSAVYLCASSDRIGSPLHFGNGTRLTVT.

This clonotype was seen only a few times. The V gene is TRBV19, the J gene TRBJ2-7; 8 bases are shared with TRBD1. Losses at the gene ends were 5 bases for V and 0 bases for J; bases not matched to a gene: 9. Germline CDR1 reads LNHDA; CDR2 reads SQIVND (reference sequence). The length of the CDR3 is 16 residues. The CDR3 DNA is TGTGCCAGTAGTGTCCGGGACAGGCGCTACTCCTACGAGCAGTACTTC. Protein sequence: CASSVRDRRYSYEQYF.

This chain uses TRBV6-1 with TRBJ2-7; D gene unclear. V was trimmed by 2 bases and J by 5 bases, leaving 7 bases between them. Germline V lookup: CDR1 MNHNS, CDR2 SASEGT. There are 12 residues in the CDR3. The CDR3 bases are TGTGCCAGCAGTGAACGGGCAAACGAGCAGTACTTC. Protein product: CASSERANEQYF.

This clonotype was found a few times. The V gene is TRBV28, the J gene TRBJ2-5; weak D call: TRBD2 (6 bases). Germline CDR1 MDHEN, CDR2 SYDVKM. The CDR3 runs to 15 residues. The CDR3 sequence: CESGGAGPREETQYF. The CDR3 DNA reads TGTGAGTCTGGAGGGGCTGGGCCCAGAGAAGAGACCCAGTACTTC.

This clonotype was counted between two and nine times. V and J are TRBV28 and TRBJ2-7, with no clear D. Trimming took off 0 bases at V and 2 bases at J, with 5 bases between the two ends. The CDR3 covers 13 residues. Germline CDR1 reads MDHEN; CDR2 reads SYDVKM. The CDR3 spells CASSLWFPYEQYF. CDR3 DNA: TGTGCCAGCAGTTTATGGTTCCCCTACGAGCAGTACTTC.

Comment on this clonotype: This may stem from a read error, because a much larger clone lies one nucleotide away. The chain combines TRBV12-3 or TRBV12-4 with TRBJ2-5, with 7 positions matching TRBD1. With V trimmed by 7 bases and J by 1 base, 3 bases remained unmatched. The CDR3 sequence is 13 residues long. The CDR3 protein is CASTGDSQETQYF. Here the CDR3 DNA reads TGTGCCAGCACCGGGGACAGCCAAGAGACCCAGTACTTC.

The genes are TRBV10-3 and TRBJ1-3; no definite D call. Trimming removed 2 bases at V and 5 bases at J, with 10 bases between. The length of the CDR3 is 14 residues. CDR1 is ENHRY and CDR2 is SYGVKD in the germline V gene. DNA for the CDR3: TGTGCCATCAGTGAGGGGCGCGGACGAAACACCATATATTTT. The encoded protein is CAISEGRGRNTIYF.

This clonotype was counted at least ten times. The V gene is TRBV2, the J gene TRBJ2-1; 12 nucleotides match TRBD2. V lost 4 bases, J lost 6 bases, and 13 bases stayed unmatched. The CDR3 is made up of 18 amino acids. Germline-derived CDR1 and CDR2 are SNHLY and FYNNEI. The CDR3 DNA sequence: TGTGCCAGCAGTGGTCCGGGACTAGCGGGCACCAGGGTCAATGAGCAGTTCTTC. This sequence encodes CASSGPGLAGTRVNEQFF. Looking up the rest from reference TRBV2 and TRBJ2-1 gives the full variable domain: EPEVTQTPSHQVTQMGQEVILRCVPISNHLYFYWYRQILGQKVEFLVSFYNNEISEKSEIFDDQFSVERPDGSNFTLKIRSTKLEDSAMYFCASSGPGLAGTRVNEQFFGPGTRLTVL.

This clonotype has only a few counts. This sequence joins TRBV6-1 and TRBJ2-7; 7 bases match TRBD2. The CDR3 loop spans 15 amino acids. Germline V gene data show CDR1 as MNHNS and CDR2 as SASEGT. J was trimmed by 2 bases and V by 6 bases; bases with no gene match: 10. CDR3 loop: CASRPTSWGPYEQYF. The CDR3 nucleotides read TGTGCCAGCAGACCGACTAGCTGGGGTCCCTACGAGCAGTACTTC.

In its sample, this clonotype was seen many times. This chain connects TRBV12-3 or TRBV12-4 to TRBJ2-5; 10 bases line up with TRBD1. The CDR3 is 15 residues long. Trimming cost V 3 bases and J 2 bases; bases outside gene matches: 3. The CDR3 spells CASSFDRGQQETQYF. CDR3 nucleotide sequence: TGTGCCAGCAGTTTCGACAGGGGGCAACAAGAGACCCAGTACTTC.

This clonotype was found a few times. The CDR3 protein is CASSLGEGYTQYF. The CDR3 nucleotides read TGTGCCAGCAGTTTGGGTGAGGGATATACGCAGTATTTT. The chain is built from TRBV28 and TRBJ2-3; possible D gene TRBD2, 5 bases. CDR3 size: 13 residues. The V end was cut by 3 bases, the J end by 7 bases, with 11 bases between. Germline CDR1 reads MDHEN; CDR2 reads SYDVKM.

This clonotype has only a few counts. The chain carries TRBV13 and TRBJ2-2; the match to TRBD1 covers 7 bases. Per germline, CDR1 PRHDT and CDR2 FYEKMQ (reference sequence). The junction had 17 bases not matched to a gene; V was cut back by 0 bases and J by 4 bases. There are 20 residues in the CDR3. Here the CDR3 reads CASSLGEGRVVQGTTGELFF. In nucleotides, the CDR3 is TGTGCCAGCAGCTTAGGCGAGGGGCGCGTCGTACAGGGGACCACCGGGGAGCTGTTTTTT.

This clonotype was seen at least ten times. The V gene is TRBV7-2, the J gene TRBJ1-3; 7 bases map to TRBD1. CDR3 length equals 16 residues. V dropped 3 bases and J dropped 8; count of bases not matched to a gene: 13. CDR1 and CDR2 (germline): SGHTA, FQGNSA. The CDR3 loop is CASSFSLKGAQDTIYF. CDR3 in DNA: TGTGCCAGCAGCTTCAGCCTCAAGGGGGCGCAGGACACCATATATTTT. The full variable domain, with the rest looked up from reference TRBV7-2 and TRBJ1-3, is GAGVSQSPSNKVTEKGKDVELRCDPISGHTALYWYRQSLGQGLEFLIYFQGNSAPDKSGLPSDRFSAERTGGSVSTLTIQRTQQEDSAVYLCASSFSLKGAQDTIYFGEGSWLTVV.

This chain connects TRBV6-1 to TRBJ1-4, with 7 positions matching TRBD1. In germline, CDR1 is MNHNS, CDR2 SASEGT. J gave up 0 bases and V 7 bases, and 5 bases lay outside the gene matches. This CDR3 spans 15 amino acids. DNA for the CDR3: TGTGCCAGCAAACCGGGACAGACAACTAATGAAAAACTGTTTTTT. It is translated as CASKPGQTTNEKLFF.

This clonotype was picked up many times. V usage is TRBV2 and J usage is TRBJ2-1, with D unresolved. The CDR3 has 14 residues. The germline CDR1 and CDR2 sequences are SNHLY and FYNNEI. Trimming left V 1 base short and J 2 bases short, with 6 bases between. CDR3 sequence reads: CASSEGPTYNEQFF. CDR3 nucleotide sequence: TGTGCCAGCAGTGAAGGCCCGACCTACAATGAGCAGTTCTTC.

A few counts support this clonotype. The rearrangement joins TRBV30 to TRBJ2-7; D possibly corresponds to TRBD1 (6 bases). The CDR3 extends over 15 amino acids. V was shortened by 2 bases and J by 0 bases, with 14 bases between the two germline ends. Germline V gene lookup returns CDR1 GTSNPN and CDR2 SVGIG (reference sequence). The CDR3 region has the DNA TGTGCCTGGAGTCCGGGGCAGGGGAGCTCCTACGAGCAGTACTTC. Translated, it gives CAWSPGQGSSYEQYF.

This clonotype was seen more than once but under ten times. The CDR3 nucleotides read TGTGCCAGCAGCCTACGGCCCAGACTAGGCGCGACTAGTGTCTCCTACGAGCAGTACTTC. This encodes CASSLRPRLGATSVSYEQYF. The chain employs TRBV7-2 and TRBJ2-7; maybe TRBD2 (6 bases). Trimming removed 5 bases at V and 0 bases at J, with 29 bases between. The germline gives CDR1 SGHTA, CDR2 FQGNSA. This CDR3 region has 20 residues.

The chain couples TRBV5-4 to TRBJ2-2, with 11 bases aligning to TRBD2. Germline V gene data show CDR1 as SGHNT and CDR2 as YYREEE (reference sequence). CDR3 length: 17 residues. V dropped 4 bases and J dropped 4; count of bases not matched to a gene: 9. Written as DNA, the CDR3 is TGTGCCAGCAGCCCCCTGACTAGCGGGGCCTTCACCGGGGAGCTGTTTTTT. As protein: CASSPLTSGAFTGELFF.

V gene TRBV19 combines with J gene TRBJ2-1; 8 bases line up with TRBD1. The CDR3 spans 14 residues. The junction had 2 bases not matched to a gene; V was cut back by 3 bases and J by 4 bases. Germline loops: CDR1 LNHDA, CDR2 SQIVND (reference sequence). The chain's CDR3 is CASSMTGEYNEQFF. The CDR3 nucleotides read TGTGCCAGTAGTATGACAGGGGAATACAATGAGCAGTTCTTC.

This clonotype came up once. The V and J genes are TRBV5-4 and TRBJ1-3; D is unresolved. Trimming removed 0 bases at V and 0 bases at J, with 10 bases between. The CDR3 totals 16 residues. Germline V gives CDR1 SGHNT, CDR2 YYREEE (reference sequence). This CDR3 reads CASSLDSSSSGNTIYF. For the CDR3, the DNA is TGTGCCAGCAGCTTGGACAGTTCGAGCTCTGGAAACACCATATATTTT.

At least ten counts were recorded for this clonotype. This sequence joins TRBV20-1 and TRBJ2-7; 10 positions agree with TRBD2. This CDR3 is built from 14 residues. Germline V gene sequence: CDR1 DFQATT, CDR2 SNEGSKA (reference sequence). The trim removed 2 bases at V and 3 bases at J, leaving 4 bases unmatched. CDR3 loop: CSARSVAGGYEQYF. DNA for the CDR3: TGCAGTGCTAGATCAGTAGCGGGAGGCTACGAGCAGTACTTC.

This clonotype was found many times. The gene calls are TRBV20-1 and TRBJ1-5, with no clear D. Germline loops: CDR1 DFQATT, CDR2 SNEGSKA (reference sequence). The CDR3 runs 12 residues. Trimming left V 1 base short and J 7 bases short, with 8 bases between. CDR3 sequence reads: CSARAMGQPQHF. In DNA, the CDR3 is TGCAGTGCTAGAGCCATGGGGCAGCCCCAGCATTTT.

Notes on this clonotype: This clone may be a read error of a much larger clone one base away. CDR3 loop: CAGSLTSGSGTQYF. In nucleotides, the CDR3 is TGTGCCGGCAGTTTGACTAGCGGGAGTGGGACCCAGTACTTC. The chain recombines TRBV2 with TRBJ2-5, with 12 bases fitting TRBD2. CDR1 is SNHLY and CDR2 is FYNNEI in the germline V gene. The length of the CDR3 is 14 residues.